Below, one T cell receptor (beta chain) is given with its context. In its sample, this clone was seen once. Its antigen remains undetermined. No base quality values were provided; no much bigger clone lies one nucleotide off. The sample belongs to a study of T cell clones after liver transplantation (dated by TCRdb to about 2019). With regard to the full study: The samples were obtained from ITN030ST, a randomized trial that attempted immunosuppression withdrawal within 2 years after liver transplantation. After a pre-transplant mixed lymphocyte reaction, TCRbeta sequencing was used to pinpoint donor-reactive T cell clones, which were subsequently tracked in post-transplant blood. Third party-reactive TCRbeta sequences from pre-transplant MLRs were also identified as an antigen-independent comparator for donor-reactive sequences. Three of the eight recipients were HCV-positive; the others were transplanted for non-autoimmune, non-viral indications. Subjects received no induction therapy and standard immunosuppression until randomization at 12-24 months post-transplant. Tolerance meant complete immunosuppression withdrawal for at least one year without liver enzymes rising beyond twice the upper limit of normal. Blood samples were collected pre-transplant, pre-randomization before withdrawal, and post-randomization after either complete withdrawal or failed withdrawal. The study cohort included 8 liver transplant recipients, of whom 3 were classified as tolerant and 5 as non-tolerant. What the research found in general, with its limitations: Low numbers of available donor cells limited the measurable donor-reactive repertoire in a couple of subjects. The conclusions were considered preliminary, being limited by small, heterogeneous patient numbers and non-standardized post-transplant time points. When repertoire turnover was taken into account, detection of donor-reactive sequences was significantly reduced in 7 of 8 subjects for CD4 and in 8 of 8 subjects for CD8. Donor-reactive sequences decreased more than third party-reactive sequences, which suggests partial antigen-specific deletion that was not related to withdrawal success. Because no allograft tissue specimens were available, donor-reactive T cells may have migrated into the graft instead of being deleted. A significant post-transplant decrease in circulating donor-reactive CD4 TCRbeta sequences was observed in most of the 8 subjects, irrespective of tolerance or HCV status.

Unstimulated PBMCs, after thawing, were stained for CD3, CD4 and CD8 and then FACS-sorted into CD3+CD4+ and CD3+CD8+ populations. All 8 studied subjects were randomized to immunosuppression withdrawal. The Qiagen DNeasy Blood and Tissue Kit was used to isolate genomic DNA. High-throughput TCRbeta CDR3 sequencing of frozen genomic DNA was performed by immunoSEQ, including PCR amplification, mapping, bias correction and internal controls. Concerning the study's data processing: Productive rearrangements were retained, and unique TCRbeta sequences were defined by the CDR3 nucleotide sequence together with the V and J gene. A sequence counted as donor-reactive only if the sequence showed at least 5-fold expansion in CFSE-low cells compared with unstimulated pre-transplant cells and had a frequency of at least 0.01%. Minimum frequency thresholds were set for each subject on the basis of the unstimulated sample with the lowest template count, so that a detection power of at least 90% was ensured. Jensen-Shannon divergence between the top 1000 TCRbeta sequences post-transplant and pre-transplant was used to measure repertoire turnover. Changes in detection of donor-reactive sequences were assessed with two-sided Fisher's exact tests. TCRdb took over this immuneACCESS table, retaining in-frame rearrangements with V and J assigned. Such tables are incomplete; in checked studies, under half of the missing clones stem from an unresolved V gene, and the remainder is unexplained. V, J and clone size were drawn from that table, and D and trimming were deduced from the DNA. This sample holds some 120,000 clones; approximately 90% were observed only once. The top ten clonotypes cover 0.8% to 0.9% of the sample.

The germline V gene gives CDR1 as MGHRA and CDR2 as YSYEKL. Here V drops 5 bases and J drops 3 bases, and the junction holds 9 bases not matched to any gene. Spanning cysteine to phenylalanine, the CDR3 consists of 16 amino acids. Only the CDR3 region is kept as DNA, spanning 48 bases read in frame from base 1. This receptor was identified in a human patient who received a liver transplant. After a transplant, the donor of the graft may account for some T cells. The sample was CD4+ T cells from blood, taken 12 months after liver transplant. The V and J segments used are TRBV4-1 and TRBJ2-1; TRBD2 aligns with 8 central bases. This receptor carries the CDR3 CASSSPGGANYNEQFF. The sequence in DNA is TGCGCCAGCAGCTCCCCGGGGGGGGCGAACTACAATGAGCAGTTCTTC.